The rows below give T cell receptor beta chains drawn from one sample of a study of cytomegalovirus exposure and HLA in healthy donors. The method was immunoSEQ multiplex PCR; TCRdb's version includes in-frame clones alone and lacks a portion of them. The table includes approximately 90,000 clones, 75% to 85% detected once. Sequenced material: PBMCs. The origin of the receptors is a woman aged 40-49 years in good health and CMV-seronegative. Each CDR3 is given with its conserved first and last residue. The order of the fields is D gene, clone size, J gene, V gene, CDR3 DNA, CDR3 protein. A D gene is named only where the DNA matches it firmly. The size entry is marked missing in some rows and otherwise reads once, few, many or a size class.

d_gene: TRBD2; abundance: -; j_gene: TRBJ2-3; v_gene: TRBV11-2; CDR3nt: TGTGCCAGCAGCTTAGGGGAGGCGGGGGGCACAGATACGCAGTATTTT; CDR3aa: CASSLGEAGGTDTQYF
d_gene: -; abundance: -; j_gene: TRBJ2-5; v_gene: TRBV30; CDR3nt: TGTGCCTGGGGTATGGGACTTGGAGAGACCCAGTACTTC; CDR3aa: CAWGMGLGETQYF
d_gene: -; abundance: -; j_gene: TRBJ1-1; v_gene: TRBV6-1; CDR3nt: TGTGCCAGTAAAACAGGGTACACTGAAGCTTTCTTT; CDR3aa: CASKTGYTEAFF
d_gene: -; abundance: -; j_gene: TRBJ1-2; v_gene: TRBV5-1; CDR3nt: TGCGCCAGCAGCGTTAGGGGCGAGAGCTCGAACTATGGCTACACCTTC; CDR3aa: CASSVRGESSNYGYTF
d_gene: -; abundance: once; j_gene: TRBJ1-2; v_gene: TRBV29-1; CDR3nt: TGCAGCGTTGAAGATCAGAAGGGGCCTAACTATGGCTACACCTTC; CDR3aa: CSVEDQKGPNYGYTF
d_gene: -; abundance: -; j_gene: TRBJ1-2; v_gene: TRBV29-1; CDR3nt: TGCAGCGTTGAAGATCCCCACCCAATGAGGGACTATGGCTACACCTTC; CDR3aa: CSVEDPHPMRDYGYTF
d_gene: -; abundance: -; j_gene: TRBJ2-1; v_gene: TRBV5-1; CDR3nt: TGCGCCAGCAGCTTGAAAGTTGGACTCTTTAGATTCTACAATGAGCAGTTCTTC; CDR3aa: CASSLKVGLFRFYNEQFF
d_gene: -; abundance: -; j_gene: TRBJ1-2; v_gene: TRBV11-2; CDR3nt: TGTGCCAGCAGCTTAGTTGAACGGGAGCTTCTCTTC; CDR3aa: CASSLVERELLF
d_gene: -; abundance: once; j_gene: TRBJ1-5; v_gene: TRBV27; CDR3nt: TGTGCCAGCAGCCCCCTCGCGGGGTGGAACAGTCAGCCCCAGCATTTT; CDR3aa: CASSPLAGWNSQPQHF
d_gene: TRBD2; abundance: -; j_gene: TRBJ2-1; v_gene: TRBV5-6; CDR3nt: TGTGCCAGCAGCTTAGCTAGCGGGCTTGGCAATGAGCAGTTCTTC; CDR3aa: CASSLASGLGNEQFF
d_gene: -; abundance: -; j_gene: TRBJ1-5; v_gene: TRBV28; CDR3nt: TGTGCCAGCGCGGCAGGGGCTCAGCCCCAGCATTTT; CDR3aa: CASAAGAQPQHF
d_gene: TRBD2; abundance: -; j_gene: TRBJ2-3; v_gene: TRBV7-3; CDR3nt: TGTGCCAGCAGCTTAAACGGGGGGGGCGTAGATACGCAGTATTTT; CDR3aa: CASSLNGGGVDTQYF
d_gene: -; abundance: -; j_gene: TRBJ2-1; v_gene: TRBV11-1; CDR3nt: TGTGCCAGCAGCTTAGCAGCCCCCAATGAGCAGTTCTTC; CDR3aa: CASSLAAPNEQFF
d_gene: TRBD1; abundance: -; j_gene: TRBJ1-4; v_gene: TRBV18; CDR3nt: TGTGCCAGCTCACCCGACAGGGCTAATGAAAAACTGTTTTTT; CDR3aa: CASSPDRANEKLFF